This T cell receptor (beta chain) was sequenced in a study of CD8+ T cells in alopecia areata. Germline CDR1 is GTSNPN and CDR2 is SVGIG (reference sequence). V was pared by 2 bases and J by 3 bases, with 8 bases between. There are 14 residues in the CDR3. The authors extracted RNA and reverse transcribed it into cDNA as the sequencing template. Sequencing was performed with immunoSEQ multiplex PCR; in TCRdb, only in-frame clones are kept and a portion is missing. The repertoire holds 64,000 or so clones, with roughly 46% as singletons. The treatment is: oral pan-JAK inhibitor, 5-10 mg twice daily. The sample holds a few counts of this clone.

The sample was CD8+ T cells sorted from blood, taken around week 36, from a patient treated with tofacitinib. This sequence originates from a human donor with alopecia areata. This chain joins TRBV30 and TRBJ2-6; D gene ambiguous. CDR3 coding DNA: TGTGCCTGGAGTCCATCCCTTGGGGCCAACGTCCTGACTTTC. Its protein product is CAWSPSLGANVLTF.